This T cell receptor beta chain was found in a study of breast tumors, draining lymph nodes, adjacent tissues. Study-wide points: Luminal-like breast cancer showed significantly higher tumor–nontumor repertoire similarity than basal-like. Tumors had less TCR diversity than lymph nodes, more than nontumor tissue. The data were judged consistent with most tumor T cells coming from lymph node and expanding in tumor.

Samples came from axillary lymph nodes draining the breast cancer. MiXCR, run by TCRdb on the multiplex PCR reads, gives a single entry per CDR3 protein. The sample yields over 200,000 distinct CDR3 sequences, about 34% seen once. This clonotype was observed at least ten times. Its antigen is unidentified. Germline loops: CDR1 SGHRS, CDR2 YFSETQ. Trimming cost V 7 bases and J 6 bases, with 20 bases left between them. This CDR3 has 14 residues. The rearrangement uses TRBV5-1 and TRBJ2-7; D possibly corresponds to TRBD2 (6 bases). This TCR derives from a female donor with breast cancer. Some clones in this sample may be carry-over from other donors' samples. Sequencing was performed on axillary lymph node tissue. The DNA for the CDR3 is TGCGCCAGCTCCCTGGGCGCGGGACTGTTCGAGCAGTACTTC. The encoded protein is CASSLGAGLFEQYF.